One and the same sample provided the 6 T cell receptor beta chains below, sequenced in a study of tissue T cells after allogeneic stem cell transplantation. The assay was immunoSEQ multiplex PCR, and TCRdb's table has in-frame clones only and misses some. This table has thousands of clones, 50% appearing once. Regarding time point: mouse harvest day 14 after allogeneic transplant. Tail vein injection delivered 10^7 T-cell-depleted bone marrow cells and 10^6 splenic CD5+ T cells. Material: gut tissue. These receptors were obtained from a female BALB/c mouse given C57BL/6 T cells with graft-versus-host disease after an allogeneic hematopoietic cell transplant.

About this clone itself: Here the gene names and germline are mouse. The CDR3 is cut off 1 residue early in the read; its end comes from the germline J gene. This chain joins TRBV26 and TRBJ2-7; TRBD2 agrees at 10 bases. CDR1 is KGHPV, CDR2 FQNQEV, per germline (reference sequence). The V gene end was trimmed by 4 bases and the J gene end by 4 bases; junction bases not matched to a gene: 4. The CDR3 loop spans 14 amino acids. CDR3: CASSRRTGGYEQYF. The covered CDR3 bases are TGTGCCAGCAGTCGCCGGACTGGGGGTTATGAACAGTAC.

This clone showed up just a few times. The germline and genes are mouse ones. The CDR3 end is not reached by the read, which stops 1 residue before it; the germline J gene fills it in. The chain combines TRBV26 with TRBJ2-7, with D perhaps matching TRBD1 (5 bases). The germline gives CDR1 KGHPV, CDR2 FQNQEV (reference sequence). V was pared by 3 bases and J by 5 bases, with 11 bases between. This CDR3 region has 13 residues. This CDR3 is CASSLPGRDEQYF. The sequenced part of the CDR3 DNA is TGTGCCAGCAGTCTCCCAGGGCGAGATGAACAGTAC.

This clone is deemed large. Gene names denote mouse genes. With the read ending 1 residue before the CDR3 end, the germline J gene is used to fill in that end. This chain connects TRBV26 to TRBJ1-6; D ambiguous. TRBJ1-6 is known as an ORF, though its function is uncertain. CDR1 and CDR2 (germline): KGHPV, FQNQEV (reference sequence). The CDR3 has 13 amino acids. V was pared by 6 bases and J by 5 bases, with 8 bases between. The CDR3 spells CASSHRNNSPLYF. Partial CDR3 DNA: TGTGCCAGCAGCCACAGAAATAATTCGCCCCTCTAC.

Concerning this clone itself: A clone one base away is much larger, so this may be a read error. Gene and germline names: mouse. Read data end 1 residue before the CDR3 end; the end is taken from the germline J gene. The genes are TRBV26 and TRBJ1-1; D call uncertain. V gave up 2 bases and J gave up 2 bases, with 0 bases separating them. CDR3 length equals 11 residues. Germline V gives CDR1 KGHPV, CDR2 FQNQEV (reference sequence). This chain's CDR3 is CASSLNTEVFF. CDR3 DNA, as far as it was read: TGTGCCAGCAGTCTGAACACAGAAGTCTTC.

This clone is medium-sized by share. Gene names and germline refer to mouse. The chain's CDR3 is CASGVRGYEQYF. The covered CDR3 bases are TGTGCCAGCGGTGTTAGGGGGTATGAACAGTAC. The chain is built from TRBV13-2 and TRBJ2-7; TRBD1 might be the D (6 bases). The read finishes 1 residue shy of the CDR3 end, and the germline J gene is used to complete it. The CDR3 runs to 12 residues. The V end was cut by 3 bases, the J end by 4 bases, with 8 bases between. Looked up from germline, CDR1 is NNHNN and CDR2 is SYGAGS (reference sequence).

There are a few counts of this clone. Gene names and germline refer to mouse. The read gets to within 1 residue of the CDR3 end, and the germline J gene fills in the rest. V gene TRBV23 combines with J gene TRBJ1-3. This CDR3 is built from 14 residues. Germline V gene data show CDR1 as KGHTA and CDR2 as FQNQQP. The CDR3 loop is CSSSQGAPGNTLYF. The sequenced part of the CDR3 DNA is TGCTCCAGCAGTCAGGGGGCGCCTGGAAATACGCTCTAT.